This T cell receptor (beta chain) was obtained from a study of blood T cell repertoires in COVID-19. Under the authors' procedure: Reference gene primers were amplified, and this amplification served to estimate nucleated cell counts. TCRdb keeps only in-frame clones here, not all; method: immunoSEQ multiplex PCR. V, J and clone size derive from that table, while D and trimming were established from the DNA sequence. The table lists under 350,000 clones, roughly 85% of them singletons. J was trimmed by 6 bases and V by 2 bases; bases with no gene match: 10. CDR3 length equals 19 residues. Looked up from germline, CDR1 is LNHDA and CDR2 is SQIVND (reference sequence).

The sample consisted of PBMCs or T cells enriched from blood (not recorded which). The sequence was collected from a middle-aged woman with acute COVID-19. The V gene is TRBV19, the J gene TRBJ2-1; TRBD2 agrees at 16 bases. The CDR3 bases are TGTGCCAGTAGTATAAAGATTCCGGGACTAGCGGGAGGGCCCAATGAGCAGTTCTTC. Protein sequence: CASSIKIPGLAGGPNEQFF.